A single sample is the source of the 11 T cell receptor beta chains below, sequenced in a study of molecular identifiers for immune sequencing clone quantification. TCRdb recomputed calls from the PCR reads with MiXCR, one row per CDR3 protein. The sample yields about 640,000 distinct CDR3 sequences, around 20% seen once. What was sequenced was naive CD8+ T cells from blood, with Jurkat cell RNA spiked in. As for subset: FACS-sorted CD8+CD4-CCR7+CD45RA+ naive T cells. These receptors were collected from a human donor in good health. Some libraries in this study had Jurkat cell RNA spiked in.

This clonotype showed up just once. One base away lies a much larger clone, so this may be a sequencing read error. The chain has TRBV24-1 and TRBJ2-2, with TRBD1 matching over 7 bases. CDR1 and CDR2 (germline): KGHDR, SFDVKD. The CDR3 extends over 14 amino acids. Unmatched junction bases numbered 7, after V lost 3 bases and J lost 10 bases. CDR3 protein: CATSDQTGSKELFF. CDR3 DNA sequence: TGTGCCACCAGTGATCAGACAGGGTCGAAGGAGCTGTTTTTT.

This clonotype was picked up many times. The V call is TRBV12-3 or TRBV12-4, the J call TRBJ1-1; 8 bases match TRBD1. V shed 5 bases and J 2 bases; nucleotides not matched to a gene: 4. The CDR3 runs 14 residues. Here the CDR3 DNA reads TGTGCCAGCAGTCCCGGACAGGGTAACACTGAAGCTTTCTTT. Amino acids: CASSPGQGNTEAFF.

This clonotype occurred many times. The V and J genes are TRBV19 and TRBJ1-2, with a weak D call TRBD1 (5 bases). V dropped 4 bases and J dropped 4 bases, with 13 bases sitting between them. Looked up from germline, CDR1 is LNHDA and CDR2 is SQIVND (reference sequence). The CDR3 is 14 residues long. The CDR3 loop is CASSNQGRSYGYTF. The CDR3 region has the DNA TGTGCCAGTAGTAATCAGGGACGTTCCTATGGCTACACCTTC. Complete variable domain (other parts from reference TRBV19 and TRBJ1-2): DGGITQSPKYLFRKEGQNVTLSCEQNLNHDAMYWYRQDPGQGLRLIYYSQIVNDFQKGDIAEGYSVSREKKESFPLTVTSAQKNPTAFYLCASSNQGRSYGYTFGSGTRLTVV.

The rearrangement uses TRBV5-1 and TRBJ2-7; 8 bases match TRBD1. The CDR3 has 16 residues. V trimming: 4 bases; J trimming: 4 bases; junction bases outside the gene matches: 13. CDR1 and CDR2 (germline): SGHRS, YFSETQ. CDR3: CASSGSDRGNFYEQYF. The DNA for the CDR3 is TGCGCCAGCAGCGGGTCAGACAGGGGAAATTTTTACGAGCAGTACTTC.

This clonotype was detected ten times or more. This chain connects TRBV5-1 to TRBJ2-3; D ambiguous. Trimming took off 5 bases at V and 2 bases at J, with 9 bases between the two ends. The CDR3 consists of 13 residues. CDR1 is SGHRS, CDR2 YFSETQ, per germline. Here the CDR3 reads CASSSDLTDTQYF. In DNA form, the CDR3 reads TGCGCCAGCAGTTCCGACCTCACAGATACGCAGTATTTT.

This clonotype came up many times. The chain employs TRBV23-1 and TRBJ2-3, with D hard to call. TRBV23-1 is an open reading frame whose function is uncertain. The V end was cut by 11 bases, the J end by 0 bases, with 9 bases between. The length of the CDR3 is 12 residues. The CDR3 reads CASEESTDTQYF. CDR3 DNA: TGCGCCTCCGAGGAAAGCACAGATACGCAGTATTTT.

The chain employs TRBV21-1 and TRBJ1-4; the D call of TRBD1 is as the table states it, not checked on the DNA. TRBV21-1 is classified as a pseudogene. CDR3 size: 16 residues. The CDR3 loop is CASSSKYRGANEKLFF. The CDR3 DNA sequence: TGTGCCAGCAGCAGCAAATACAGGGGAGCTAATGAAAAACTGTTTTTT.

As concerns this clonotype: A read error may explain this, as a much larger clone is one base away. In DNA, the CDR3 is TGTGCCAGCAGTAGTTACGACGGGGAGGGGCCCTGGAGCAATCAGCCCCAGCATTTT. Amino acid sequence: CASSSYDGEGPWSNQPQHF. This chain uses TRBV6-2 or TRBV6-3 with TRBJ1-5; possibly TRBD1 for D (5 bases). The length of the CDR3 is 19 residues. Germline V gene lookup returns CDR1 MNHEY and CDR2 SVGEGT. Trimming cost V 5 bases and J 1 base, with 24 bases left between them.

This clonotype was seen repeatedly, ten times or more. The V call is TRBV5-5, the J call TRBJ2-7; D not resolved. Trimming stripped 0 bases from V and 2 bases from J, with 3 bases between. CDR3 length: 12 amino acids. Germline CDR1 is SGHKS and CDR2 is YYEKEE (reference sequence). The CDR3, as DNA: TGTGCCAGCAGCTTGGTAACCTACGAGCAGTACTTC. Translating it yields CASSLVTYEQYF. The variable domain in full, with the rest retrieved from reference TRBV5-5 and TRBJ2-7, is DAGVTQSPTHLIKTRGQQVTLRCSPISGHKSVSWYQQVLGQGPQFIFQYYEKEERGRGNFPDRFSARQFPNYSSELNVNALLLGDSALYLCASSLVTYEQYFGPGTRLTVT.

At least ten counts were recorded for this clonotype. The V gene is TRBV28, the J gene TRBJ1-4, with D uncertain. V lost 0 bases to trimming and J lost 0 bases, with 2 bases between them. The CDR3 consists of 14 residues. Germline CDR1 and CDR2: MDHEN and SYDVKM. CDR3 nucleotides: TGTGCCAGCAGTTTATGGTCAACTAATGAAAAACTGTTTTTT. This translates into CASSLWSTNEKLFF.

At least ten counts were recorded for this clonotype. CDR3 loop: CASSEGTLAKNIQYF. Here the CDR3 DNA reads TGCGCCAGCAGTGAGGGGACCCTAGCCAAAAACATTCAGTACTTC. V usage is TRBV10-2 and J usage is TRBJ2-4; D assignment may be TRBD1 or TRBD2 (5 bases each). Germline assignment: CDR1 WSHSY and CDR2 SAAADI. The CDR3 runs to 15 residues. Trimming stripped 2 bases from V and 0 bases from J, with 8 bases between.